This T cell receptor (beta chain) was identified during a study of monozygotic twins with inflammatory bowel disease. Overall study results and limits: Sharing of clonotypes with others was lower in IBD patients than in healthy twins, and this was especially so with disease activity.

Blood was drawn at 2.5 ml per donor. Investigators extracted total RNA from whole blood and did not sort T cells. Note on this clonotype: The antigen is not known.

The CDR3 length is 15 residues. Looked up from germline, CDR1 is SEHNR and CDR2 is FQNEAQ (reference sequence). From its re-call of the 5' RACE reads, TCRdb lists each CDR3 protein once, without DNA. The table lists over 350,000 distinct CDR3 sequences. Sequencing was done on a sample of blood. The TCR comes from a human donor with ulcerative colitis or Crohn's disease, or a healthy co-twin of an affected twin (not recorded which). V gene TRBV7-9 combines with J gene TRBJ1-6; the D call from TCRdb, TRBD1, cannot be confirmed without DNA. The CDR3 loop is CASSLPGTDNSPLHF.